This T cell receptor (beta chain) was sequenced for a study of vaccination effects on CD4 cells after COVID-19. Notes on the study in general: Pronounced clonal contraction occurred in clones induced by infection and by vaccine late after vaccination.

Sequencing followed a ViraFEST assay step that expanded antigen-specific CD4+ T cells with viral peptide pools. With around ten days of culture completed, CD4+ T cells were isolated. All participants had two doses of either the BNT162b2 or mRNA-1273 vaccine. Cultivation was performed at a few million PBMC per well with 8 to 10 IU/ml IL-2 and roughly 9.9 ug/ml peptides added. Data came from immunoSEQ multiplex PCR; TCRdb stores just in-frame clones and leaves some out. The top ten hold around 15% of the sample, which has 25,000 to 35,000 clones, 60% to 80% seen once. A remark on this clone: Its cognate antigen is unknown.

Source: CD4+ T cells from PBMCs cultured with HCoV-229E spike peptides, taken after COVID-19 vaccination. The receptor's source is a human donor who received a COVID-19 vaccine.

CDR3 sequence reads: CASSLALRGLNYGYTF. CDR3 DNA: TGTGCCAGCAGCTTAGCGCTACGGGGGCTTAACTATGGCTACACCTTC. The V and J genes are TRBV7-9 and TRBJ1-2, with D tentatively TRBD1 (6 bases). The CDR3 is 16 amino acids. V shed 0 bases and J shed 1 base, with 12 bases lying between them. Germline CDR1 is SEHNR and CDR2 is FQNEAQ (reference sequence).